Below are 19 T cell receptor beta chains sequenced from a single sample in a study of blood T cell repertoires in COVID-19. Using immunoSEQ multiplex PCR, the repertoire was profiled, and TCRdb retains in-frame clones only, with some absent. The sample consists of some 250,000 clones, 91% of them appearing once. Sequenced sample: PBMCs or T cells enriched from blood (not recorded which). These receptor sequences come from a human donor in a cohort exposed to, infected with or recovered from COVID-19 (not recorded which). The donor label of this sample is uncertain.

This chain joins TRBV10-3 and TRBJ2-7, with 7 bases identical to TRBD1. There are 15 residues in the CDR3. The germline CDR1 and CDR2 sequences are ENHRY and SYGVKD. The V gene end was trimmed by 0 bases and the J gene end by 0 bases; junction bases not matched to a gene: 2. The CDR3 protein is CAISESGQPSYEQYF. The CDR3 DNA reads TGTGCCATCAGTGAGTCGGGACAGCCCTCCTACGAGCAGTACTTC.

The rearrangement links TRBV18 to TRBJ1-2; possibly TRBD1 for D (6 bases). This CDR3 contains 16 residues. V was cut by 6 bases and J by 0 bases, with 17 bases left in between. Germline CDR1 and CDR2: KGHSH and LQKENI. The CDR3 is CASSPNAGQSNYGYTF. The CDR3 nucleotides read TGTGCCAGCTCCCCTAACGCCGGACAGTCTAACTATGGCTACACCTTC.

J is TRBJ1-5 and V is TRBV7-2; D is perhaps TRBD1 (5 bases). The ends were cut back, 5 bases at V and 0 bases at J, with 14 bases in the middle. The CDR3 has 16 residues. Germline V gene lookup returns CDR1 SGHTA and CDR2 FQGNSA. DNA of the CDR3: TGTGCCAGCAGCCCTCTTACAGGAGTTAGCAATCAGCCCCAGCATTTT. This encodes CASSPLTGVSNQPQHF.

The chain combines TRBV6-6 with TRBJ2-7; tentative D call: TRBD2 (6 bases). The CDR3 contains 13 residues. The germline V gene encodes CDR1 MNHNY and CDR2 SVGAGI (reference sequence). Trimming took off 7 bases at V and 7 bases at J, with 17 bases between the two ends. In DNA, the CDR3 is TGTGCCAGCACGGGCGGAGGGAGATGGGAGCAGTACTTC. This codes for CASTGGGRWEQYF.

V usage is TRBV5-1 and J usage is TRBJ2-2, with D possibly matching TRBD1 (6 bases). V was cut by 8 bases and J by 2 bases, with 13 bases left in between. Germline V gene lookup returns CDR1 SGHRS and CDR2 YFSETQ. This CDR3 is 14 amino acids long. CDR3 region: CASRPGHNTGELFF. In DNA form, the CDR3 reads TGCGCCAGTCGCCCGGGACACAACACCGGGGAGCTGTTTTTT.

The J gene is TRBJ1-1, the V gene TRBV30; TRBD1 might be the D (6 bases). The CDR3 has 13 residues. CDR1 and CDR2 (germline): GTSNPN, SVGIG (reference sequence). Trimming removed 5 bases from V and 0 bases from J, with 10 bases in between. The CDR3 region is CAWGGRLNTEAFF. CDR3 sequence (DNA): TGTGCCTGGGGGGGCAGGCTGAACACTGAAGCTTTCTTT.

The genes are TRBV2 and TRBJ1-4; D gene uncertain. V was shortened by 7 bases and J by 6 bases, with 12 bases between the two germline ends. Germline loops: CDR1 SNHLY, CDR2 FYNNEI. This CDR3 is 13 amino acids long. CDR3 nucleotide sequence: TGTGCCAGCACCCGGGGATCCGATGAAAAACTGTTTTTT. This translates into CASTRGSDEKLFF.

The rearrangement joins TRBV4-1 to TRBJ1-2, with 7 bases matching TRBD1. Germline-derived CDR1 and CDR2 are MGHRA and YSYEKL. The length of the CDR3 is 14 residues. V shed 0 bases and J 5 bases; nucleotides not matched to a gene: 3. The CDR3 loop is CASSQEGQTYGYTF. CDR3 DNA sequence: TGCGCCAGCAGCCAAGAGGGACAGACATATGGCTACACCTTC.

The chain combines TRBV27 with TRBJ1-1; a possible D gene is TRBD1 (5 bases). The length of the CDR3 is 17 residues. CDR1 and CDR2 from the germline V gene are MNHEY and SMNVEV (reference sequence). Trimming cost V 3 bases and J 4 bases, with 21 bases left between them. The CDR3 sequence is CASSFRAGAPVVTEAFF. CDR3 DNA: TGTGCCAGCAGTTTTAGGGCTGGGGCACCAGTTGTCACTGAAGCTTTCTTT.

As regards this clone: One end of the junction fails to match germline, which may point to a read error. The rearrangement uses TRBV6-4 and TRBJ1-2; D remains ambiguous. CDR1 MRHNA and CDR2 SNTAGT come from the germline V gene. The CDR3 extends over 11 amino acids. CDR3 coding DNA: TGTGCCAGCAGTGACGGGAGGCCTTCGGCCTTC. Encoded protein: CASSDGRPSAF.

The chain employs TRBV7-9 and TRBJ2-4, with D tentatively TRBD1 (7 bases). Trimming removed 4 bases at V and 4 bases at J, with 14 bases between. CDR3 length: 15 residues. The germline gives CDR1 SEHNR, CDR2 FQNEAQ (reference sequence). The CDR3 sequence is CASSYWRGQKNIQYF. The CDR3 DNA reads TGTGCCAGCAGCTACTGGAGGGGACAGAAAAACATTCAGTACTTC.

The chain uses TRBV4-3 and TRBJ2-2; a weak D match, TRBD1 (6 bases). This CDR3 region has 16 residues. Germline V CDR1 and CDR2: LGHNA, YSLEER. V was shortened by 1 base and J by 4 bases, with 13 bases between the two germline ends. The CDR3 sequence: CASSQVIRGRTGELFF. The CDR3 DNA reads TGCGCCAGCAGCCAAGTCATCAGGGGTCGCACCGGGGAGCTGTTTTTT.

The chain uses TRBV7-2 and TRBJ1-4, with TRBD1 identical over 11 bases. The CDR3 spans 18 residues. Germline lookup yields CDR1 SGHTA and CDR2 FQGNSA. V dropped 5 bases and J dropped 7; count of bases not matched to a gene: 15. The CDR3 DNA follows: TGTGCCAGCAGCGGCCGGACAGGGGGCGGGAACCGTAGTGAAAAACTGTTTTTT. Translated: CASSGRTGGGNRSEKLFF.

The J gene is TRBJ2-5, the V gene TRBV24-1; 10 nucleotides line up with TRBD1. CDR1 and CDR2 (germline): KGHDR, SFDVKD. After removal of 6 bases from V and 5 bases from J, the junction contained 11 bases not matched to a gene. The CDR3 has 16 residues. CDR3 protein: CATSRSGTGAVETQYF. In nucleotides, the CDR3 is TGTGCCACCAGTAGGTCCGGGACAGGGGCGGTCGAGACCCAGTACTTC.

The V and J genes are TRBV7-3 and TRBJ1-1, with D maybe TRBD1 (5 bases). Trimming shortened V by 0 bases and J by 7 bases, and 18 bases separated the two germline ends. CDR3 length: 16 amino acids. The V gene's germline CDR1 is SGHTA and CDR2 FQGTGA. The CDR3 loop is CASSLTAVATVSEAFF. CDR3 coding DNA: TGTGCCAGCAGCTTAACTGCTGTTGCGACAGTGAGTGAAGCTTTCTTT.

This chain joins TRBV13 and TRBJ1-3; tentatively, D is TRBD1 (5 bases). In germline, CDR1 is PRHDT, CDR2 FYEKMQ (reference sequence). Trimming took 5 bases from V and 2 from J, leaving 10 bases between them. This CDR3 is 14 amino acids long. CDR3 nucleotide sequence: TGTGCCAGCAGCCCCGGGGGTGCTGGAAACACCATATATTTT. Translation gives CASSPGGAGNTIYF.

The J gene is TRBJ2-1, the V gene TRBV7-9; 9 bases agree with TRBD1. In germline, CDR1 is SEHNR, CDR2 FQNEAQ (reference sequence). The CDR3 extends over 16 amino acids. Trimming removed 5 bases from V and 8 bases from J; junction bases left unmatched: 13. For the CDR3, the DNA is TGTGCCAGCAGCGCACCCCGGGACAGGGATTCACATGAGCAGTTCTTC. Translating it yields CASSAPRDRDSHEQFF.

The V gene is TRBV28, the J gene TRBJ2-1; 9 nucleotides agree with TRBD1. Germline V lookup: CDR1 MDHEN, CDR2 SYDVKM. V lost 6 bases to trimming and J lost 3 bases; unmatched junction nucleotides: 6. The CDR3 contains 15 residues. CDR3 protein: CASSSGQGFYNEQFF. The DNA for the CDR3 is TGTGCCAGCAGCTCGGGACAGGGATTCTACAATGAGCAGTTCTTC.

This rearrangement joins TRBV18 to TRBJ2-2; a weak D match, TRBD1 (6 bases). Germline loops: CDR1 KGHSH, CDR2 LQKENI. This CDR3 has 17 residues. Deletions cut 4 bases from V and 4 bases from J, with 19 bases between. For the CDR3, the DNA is TGTGCCAGCTCACTAACGTCTGGGGGCCGGGGCACCGGGGAGCTGTTTTTT. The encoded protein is CASSLTSGGRGTGELFF.